This T cell receptor beta chain derives from a study of CD8+ T cells in alopecia areata. For the study at large: Twice daily, treated patients received 5 to 10 mg of oral tofacitinib. Tofacitinib administration persisted for 6 to 18 months, succeeded by 6 months off drug.

Points from the study as a whole: Administration of tofacitinib significantly diminished scalp clonality and expanded CD8+ clones within the top 100.

This clone has at least ten counts. Its antigen is currently unknown. Treatment specified: oral pan-JAK inhibitor, 5-10 mg twice daily. CD4+ and CD8+ T cells were sorted from PBMCs. Extracted RNA was reverse transcribed into cDNA, the sequencing template. Profiled with immunoSEQ multiplex PCR; TCRdb holds only in-frame clones, not every one. Of roughly 76,000 clones in the sample, 29% were seen once. With 5 bases clipped from V and 4 bases from J, the junction kept 15 bases outside the gene matches. The CDR3 has 17 amino acids. Germline V gene lookup returns CDR1 MGHDK and CDR2 SYGVNS. This chain links TRBV25-1 with TRBJ2-5; 8 bases fit TRBD2. This clonotype was obtained from a human donor with alopecia areata. Sample: CD8+ T cells sorted from blood, taken at week 4, from a patient treated with tofacitinib. CDR3 amino acids: CASSSAGGVGRLETQYF. CDR3 DNA: TGTGCCAGCAGTAGCGCGGGAGGAGTGGGGAGGCTAGAGACCCAGTACTTC.